This record covers a single T cell receptor (beta chain). Its antigen remains unidentified. No base quality information exists; no much larger clone differs at one position. CDR1 KGHSH and CDR2 LQKENI were looked up in the germline V gene. V was cut back by 5 bases and J by 1 base, leaving a gap of 16 bases between them. The CDR3, cysteine through phenylalanine, is 16 amino acids long. Only the CDR3 DNA stays, 48 bases, in frame from base 1. The immunoSEQ Assay, a bias-controlled multiplex PCR, was used to amplify TCRbeta CDR3 regions from genomic DNA. The study's processing was this. The number of nucleated cells in each sample was estimated by amplification of reference gene primers within the assay. To quantify the absolute abundance of each unique TCRbeta CDR3 rearrangement, sequence reads were collapsed and filtered. For each sample, productive Simpson clonality was calculated as the square root of Simpson's diversity index over productive rearrangements. As stored in TCRdb, this immuneACCESS dataset retains in-frame rearrangements with V and J assigned. A fraction of the clones does not appear; measured against another copy, unresolved V genes explain less than half of the discrepancy, and the remainder lacks a known reason. V and J calls plus clone size are reproduced from that table; the DNA served to infer D and trimming. This sample gives 170,000 or so clones in total; approximately 80% of them show up just once. Jointly, the top ten make up roughly 2.9% of the sample.

The collaborating institutions used their own protocols to collect whole blood in K2EDTA tubes. For TCRbeta analysis, collaborators shipped samples in one of three forms: frozen whole blood, isolated PBMCs, or DNA extracted from either of those sample types. This entry comes from a study of blood T cell repertoires in COVID-19 (dated by TCRdb to the early 2020s). Study-wide context: Samples from collaborators originated in the United States, Italy and Spain and spanned both the acute and convalescent phases of COVID-19. Deeply sampled blood TCRbeta repertoires from subjects exposed to, actively infected with, or recovered from COVID-19 were included in the dataset. Sample metadata almost always included a de-identified subject ID, COVID-19 status, age in years and sex. The repertoires were released in a freely available public database meant as a resource for research on the immune response to SARS-CoV-2. The prospective study material was composed of cDNA or gDNA derived from T cells, B-cell-depleted T cells, or PBMCs. The samples were drawn from the first 160 participants of the ongoing ImmuneRACE study and from over a thousand subjects provided by 6 global collaborators. Where HLA class I and class II types were available, the types were taken from metadata supplied by the sample provider, not from assay-based typing. The research as a whole found: The amount of clinical and demographic metadata varied by source and participant and was provided uncurated.

The sequenced sample consisted of peripheral blood. This clonotype was obtained from a woman in her sixties with acute or convalescent COVID-19. The rearrangement combines TRBV18 with TRBJ2-3; TRBD1 is possibly the D segment (5 matching bases). The encoded CDR3 is CASSSTLARGTDTQYF. The nucleotide sequence is given as TGTGCCAGCTCATCTACTCTGGCCAGGGGCACAGATACGCAGTATTTT.